There are a few counts of the clone carrying this TCR beta chain. Its antigen is still unknown. Together with a sample-barcoded 5' primer, a J-beta primer mix was included in a second PCR lasting about 7 to 11 cycles. A single record per CDR3 protein comes from TCRdb applying MiXCR to the 5' RACE reads. The sample holds around 710,000 distinct CDR3 sequences, around 40% seen once. These data belong to a study of blood T cells in healthy people across ages. Trimming cost V 0 bases and J 4 bases, with 8 bases left between them. The CDR3 runs 14 residues. Germline V CDR1 and CDR2: SGHRS, YFSETQ. General study results and limits: Greater diversity and more naive CD4+ cells were seen in long-lived donors than in aged donors. Per million T cells, the diversity of TCR beta decreased roughly linearly as age advanced. Expanded clonotype changes were possibly confounded by unknown donor CMV status.

Ranging in age from about 6 to 100, the donors were healthy Caucasian individuals from Russia. This clonotype was obtained from a woman aged 60-75 years in good health. Sequencing was carried out using blood. This sequence joins TRBV5-1 and TRBJ2-1, with no clear D. The CDR3 sequence is CASSLGTIYNEQFF. The CDR3 region has the DNA TGCGCCAGCAGCTTGGGGACCATATACAATGAGCAGTTCTTC.